This T cell receptor beta chain was sequenced during a study of blood T cell repertoires in COVID-19. Per the germline V gene, CDR1 is SGHNT and CDR2 is YYREEE (reference sequence). With 4 bases clipped from V and 0 bases from J, the junction kept 4 bases outside the gene matches. The CDR3 runs to 15 residues. The method was immunoSEQ multiplex PCR; TCRdb's version includes in-frame clones alone and lacks a portion of them. Found here are 150,000 or so clones, around 80% of them singletons; the top ten hold approximately 10%. The sequence was collected from a man in his sixties with active or convalescent COVID-19. The chain recombines TRBV5-4 with TRBJ2-3; TRBD1 matches at 8 bases. The sequenced sample consisted of peripheral blood. The CDR3 reads CASSPGQGSTDTQYF. Here the CDR3 DNA reads TGTGCCAGCAGCCCCGGACAGGGAAGCACAGATACGCAGTATTTT.